This record concerns one T cell receptor (beta chain) sequence. This sample was included in a study of T-cell memory formation after mild COVID-19. MiXCR, applied by TCRdb to the 5' RACE reads, yields one record per CDR3 protein. The data contain hundreds of thousands of distinct CDR3 sequences, less than 25% of them singletons. CDR1 is DFQATT, CDR2 SNEGSKA, per germline (reference sequence). CDR3 length: 14 residues. The source is an adult woman who had mild COVID-19 (a few samples of this study predate the infection). Cell type and time point are not known. The chain uses TRBV20-1 and TRBJ2-7; weak D call: TRBD1 (6 bases). Sequenced sample: PBMCs or a T cell subset sorted from them (not recorded which). As DNA, the CDR3 is TGCAGCGCCCGAAGACAGGAGGTGTCCTACGAGCAGTACTTC. The encoded protein is CSARRQEVSYEQYF.